The rows below give T cell receptor beta chains drawn from one sample of a study of cytomegalovirus exposure and HLA in healthy donors. Produced via immunoSEQ multiplex PCR; TCRdb's table is partial and in-frame only. The table has fewer than 200,000 clones, about 81% seen once. Sequencing was done on a sample of PBMCs. The receptors originated from a young woman in good health and CMV-seronegative. The CDR3 runs from the conserved cysteine through the conserved F or W. Each record gives: D gene, J gene, CDR3 length, V gene, clone size, CDR3 DNA, CDR3 protein. A D gene is named only where the DNA matches it firmly. Where a row states a size, it is once, few, many or the class of an expanded clone; other rows omit it.

d_gene: -; j_gene: TRBJ1-1; len: 13; v_gene: TRBV28; abundance: few; CDR3nt: TGTGCCAGCAGTCCGTCGGGGGACACTGAAGCTTTCTTT; CDR3aa: CASSPSGDTEAFF
d_gene: TRBD1; j_gene: TRBJ1-3; len: 12; v_gene: TRBV29-1; abundance: -; CDR3nt: TGCAGCGTTGGGGACAGGGGAAACACCATATATTTT; CDR3aa: CSVGDRGNTIYF
d_gene: -; j_gene: TRBJ1-3; len: 17; v_gene: TRBV10-3; abundance: -; CDR3nt: TGTGCCATCAGGGAGCCACCGACAGGAGGATATGGAAACACCATATATTTT; CDR3aa: CAIREPPTGGYGNTIYF
d_gene: TRBD1; j_gene: TRBJ2-6; len: 20; v_gene: TRBV2; abundance: -; CDR3nt: TGTGCCAGCAGTGAAGCATGGGCGACAGGGAAAGAAGCTGGGGCCAACGTCCTGACTTTC; CDR3aa: CASSEAWATGKEAGANVLTF
d_gene: -; j_gene: TRBJ2-3; len: 15; v_gene: TRBV4-3; abundance: -; CDR3nt: TGCGCCAGCAGCCAACTATTGAGTAACACAGATACGCAGTATTTT; CDR3aa: CASSQLLSNTDTQYF
d_gene: TRBD1; j_gene: TRBJ1-2; len: 15; v_gene: TRBV19; abundance: -; CDR3nt: TGTGCCAGTACCAAGGGACAGAGCGGAGACTATGGCTACACCTTC; CDR3aa: CASTKGQSGDYGYTF
d_gene: TRBD1; j_gene: TRBJ1-1; len: 15; v_gene: TRBV7-9; abundance: -; CDR3nt: TGTGCCAGCAGCTGGGGACAGGAGAAAAACACTGAAGCTTTCTTT; CDR3aa: CASSWGQEKNTEAFF
d_gene: -; j_gene: TRBJ2-5; len: 16; v_gene: TRBV6-6; abundance: -; CDR3nt: TGTGCCAGCAGTTACGGGGGCGGCGCCGGTGAAGAGACCCAGTACTTC; CDR3aa: CASSYGGGAGEETQYF
d_gene: TRBD1; j_gene: TRBJ1-4; len: 16; v_gene: TRBV7-9; abundance: -; CDR3nt: TGTGCCAGCAGCTCCCACCAGGGACAGGCAAATGAAAAACTGTTTTTT; CDR3aa: CASSSHQGQANEKLFF
d_gene: TRBD1; j_gene: TRBJ1-6; len: 16; v_gene: TRBV2; abundance: -; CDR3nt: TGTGCCAGCAGTGAATTCTCGGACAGGGATCGGTCACCCCTCCACTTT; CDR3aa: CASSEFSDRDRSPLHF
d_gene: TRBD1; j_gene: TRBJ2-7; len: 17; v_gene: TRBV9; abundance: -; CDR3nt: TGTGCCAGCAGCGCCCGCACCGGGACAGGGTTTCCCTACGAGCAGTACTTC; CDR3aa: CASSARTGTGFPYEQYF
d_gene: -; j_gene: TRBJ2-6; len: 19; v_gene: TRBV15; abundance: once; CDR3nt: TGTGCCACCAGCGCCCAGATGTGGGACACCAGCTCTGGGGCCAACGTCCTGACTTTC; CDR3aa: CATSAQMWDTSSGANVLTF
d_gene: TRBD1; j_gene: TRBJ1-4; len: 14; v_gene: TRBV28; abundance: -; CDR3nt: TGTGCCAGCAGCGGGACAGCCGATAATGAAAAACTGTTTTTT; CDR3aa: CASSGTADNEKLFF
d_gene: TRBD1; j_gene: TRBJ2-7; len: 17; v_gene: TRBV7-9; abundance: once; CDR3nt: TGTTCCAGCAGCCTGGGACAGGGGATAGGACAGAAGGGCGAGCAGTACTTC; CDR3aa: CSSSLGQGIGQKGEQYF
d_gene: -; j_gene: TRBJ1-1; len: 14; v_gene: TRBV28; abundance: -; CDR3nt: TGTGCCAGCAGTTTGTCTGGACAGTCGAGTATAACTTTCTTT; CDR3aa: CASSLSGQSSITFF
d_gene: -; j_gene: TRBJ2-7; len: 15; v_gene: TRBV18; abundance: -; CDR3nt: TGTGCCAGCTCACCACCGGGACAACGAAACTACGAGCAGTACTTC; CDR3aa: CASSPPGQRNYEQYF
d_gene: -; j_gene: TRBJ2-7; len: 23; v_gene: TRBV18; abundance: -; CDR3nt: -; CDR3aa: CASSGSGTGYPTSSTSDPYEQYF
d_gene: TRBD1; j_gene: TRBJ2-5; len: 13; v_gene: TRBV18; abundance: -; CDR3nt: TGTGCCAGCTCACCAACCAGGGGGGAGACCCAGTACTTC; CDR3aa: CASSPTRGETQYF
d_gene: TRBD1; j_gene: TRBJ1-2; len: 16; v_gene: TRBV6-5; abundance: once; CDR3nt: TGTGCCAGCAGTTATCATGTTGGGACAGGGGGATATGGCTACACCTTC; CDR3aa: CASSYHVGTGGYGYTF
d_gene: TRBD2; j_gene: TRBJ2-5; len: 14; v_gene: TRBV7-6; abundance: -; CDR3nt: TGTGCCAGCAGCTCGGGACTAGCGGCAGAGACCCAGTACTTC; CDR3aa: CASSSGLAAETQYF
d_gene: TRBD1; j_gene: TRBJ1-1; len: 14; v_gene: TRBV19; abundance: -; CDR3nt: TGTGCCAGTAAAGACAGGGGGCAGGGAACTGAAGCTTTCTTT; CDR3aa: CASKDRGQGTEAFF
d_gene: -; j_gene: TRBJ2-5; len: 14; v_gene: TRBV5-8; abundance: once; CDR3nt: TGTGCCAGCAGCGCACCGTCAAGGGGAGAGACCCAGTACTTC; CDR3aa: CASSAPSRGETQYF
d_gene: -; j_gene: TRBJ2-7; len: 12; v_gene: TRBV12-5; abundance: once; CDR3nt: TGTGCTAGTGGTTTAGGGGTCCACGAGCAGTACTTC; CDR3aa: CASGLGVHEQYF
d_gene: -; j_gene: TRBJ1-3; len: 15; v_gene: TRBV7-9; abundance: -; CDR3nt: TGTGCCAGCAGCTTTCTAACAGGGTCGGGAAACACCATATATTTT; CDR3aa: CASSFLTGSGNTIYF
d_gene: -; j_gene: TRBJ2-2; len: 15; v_gene: TRBV2; abundance: -; CDR3nt: TGTGCCAGCAGTGAAACAGGGGGGGAAATCGGGGAGCTGTTTTTT; CDR3aa: CASSETGGEIGELFF
d_gene: TRBD1; j_gene: TRBJ1-1; len: 17; v_gene: TRBV28; abundance: -; CDR3nt: TGTGCCAGCAGATTTCGCTTGAGGGGGCCCGCGGACACTGAAGCTTTCTTT; CDR3aa: CASRFRLRGPADTEAFF
d_gene: -; j_gene: TRBJ1-4; len: 15; v_gene: TRBV5-1; abundance: -; CDR3nt: TGCGCCAGCAGCCCTACCCGGGACTTTAATGAAAAACTGTTTTTT; CDR3aa: CASSPTRDFNEKLFF
d_gene: TRBD2; j_gene: TRBJ2-1; len: 15; v_gene: TRBV19; abundance: -; CDR3nt: TGTGCCAGTAGTCCAGGACTAGCTTCTTACAATGAGCAGTTCTTC; CDR3aa: CASSPGLASYNEQFF